This entry describes one T cell receptor (beta chain). This sample is part of a study of blood T cell repertoires in COVID-19. The assay was immunoSEQ multiplex PCR, and TCRdb's table has in-frame clones only and misses some. The sample contains about 270,000 clones, more than 80% of which appear only once. V dropped 5 bases and J dropped 3; count of bases not matched to a gene: 4. This CDR3 region has 13 residues. CDR1 and CDR2 (germline): LNHDA, SQIVND (reference sequence). The J gene is TRBJ2-7, the V gene TRBV19; 7 bases align to TRBD1. The sequenced sample was PBMCs or T cells enriched from blood (not recorded which). The receptor was isolated from a young woman with acute COVID-19. The CDR3 loop is CASSDGTDYEQYF. The CDR3 bases are TGTGCCAGTAGTGATGGGACAGACTACGAGCAGTACTTC.